The 8 T cell receptor beta chains given below trace back to one sample, sequenced in a study of cytomegalovirus exposure and HLA in healthy donors. With 60 Vbeta and 13 Jbeta primers, the PCR was carried out. Repertoires were generated with immunoSEQ multiplex PCR, while TCRdb's copy carries only in-frame clones and drops some. The table lists more than 100,000 clones, 70% to 80% of them singletons. Input material: PBMCs. Receptors were obtained from a woman between 35 and 50 years old in good health and CMV-seropositive.

The V gene is TRBV30, the J gene TRBJ2-7; possible D gene TRBD2, 6 bases. Germline-derived CDR1 and CDR2 are GTSNPN and SVGIG (reference sequence). The CDR3 consists of 15 residues. Trimming pared 8 bases from V and 2 bases from J, leaving 22 bases between. The CDR3 spells CALDYRGSRTYEQYF. DNA of the CDR3: TGTGCCCTGGACTACCGGGGGAGTAGGACCTACGAGCAGTACTTC. The full variable domain, completed using reference TRBV30 and TRBJ2-7, is SQTIHQWPATLVQPVGSPLSLECTVEGTSNPNLYWYRQAAGRGLQLLFYSVGIGQISSEVPQNLSASRPQDRQFILSSKKLLLSDSGFYLCALDYRGSRTYEQYFGPGTRLTVT.

The chain joins TRBV29-1 to TRBJ2-3; 12 bases line up with TRBD2. The CDR3 contains 17 residues. Per the germline V gene, CDR1 is SQVTM and CDR2 is ANQGSEA. V lost 5 bases, J lost 0 bases, and 9 bases stayed unmatched. The DNA of the CDR3 is TGCAGCGTTAGTAGAGGGACTAGCGGGCTCAGCACAGATACGCAGTATTTT. It translates to CSVSRGTSGLSTDTQYF.

The gene calls are TRBV7-8 and TRBJ1-6; D remains ambiguous. Germline V gene lookup returns CDR1 SGHVS and CDR2 FQNEAQ. With 4 bases removed from V and 4 bases from J, the gap between germline ends came to 14 bases. CDR3 length equals 16 residues. CDR3 sequence: CASSYGDAGYNSPLHF. The DNA of the CDR3 is TGTGCCAGCAGCTACGGTGATGCGGGGTATAATTCACCCCTCCACTTT.

This clone was counted only a few times. The rearrangement links TRBV9 to TRBJ2-3; 12 bases are a match to TRBD1. V lost 0 bases, J lost 4 bases, and 9 bases stayed unmatched. CDR1 and CDR2 (germline): SGDLS, YYNGEE. The length of the CDR3 is 18 residues. The CDR3 sequence is CASSVEFFGTGGADTQYF. CDR3 in DNA: TGTGCCAGCAGCGTAGAGTTTTTTGGGACAGGGGGCGCAGATACGCAGTATTTT.

The chain links TRBV7-9 to TRBJ1-4; D is ambiguous. Per the germline V gene, CDR1 is SEHNR and CDR2 is FQNEAQ (reference sequence). V lost 1 base to trimming and J lost 2 bases, with 14 bases between them. The CDR3 contains 17 residues. In DNA, the CDR3 is TGTGCCAGCAGCTTAGAGGCCGACTGGGAGACTAATGAAAAACTGTTTTTT. Its translation: CASSLEADWETNEKLFF.

The chain carries TRBV7-2 and TRBJ1-6; D unresolved. The V end lost 5 bases, the J end lost 5 bases, and 16 bases lay between the germline ends. The CDR3 consists of 16 residues. Per the germline V gene, CDR1 is SGHTA and CDR2 is FQGNSA. CDR3 bases: TGTGCCAGCAGCCCAAAATATGGTCAGGATAATTCACCCCTCCACTTT. It codes for CASSPKYGQDNSPLHF.

The rearrangement links TRBV6-1 to TRBJ1-5; no firm D call. The CDR3 runs 14 residues. Per germline, CDR1 MNHNS and CDR2 SASEGT. V was shortened by 6 bases and J by 7 bases, with 16 bases between the two germline ends. This CDR3 is CASSVGEGGQPQHF. CDR3 bases: TGTGCCAGCAGCGTCGGGGAAGGCGGACAGCCCCAGCATTTT.

Note on this clone: Distinct nucleotide sequences in the sample also encode this CDR3. V usage is TRBV7-3 and J usage is TRBJ2-1; a possible D gene is TRBD2 (6 bases). The germline gives CDR1 SGHTA, CDR2 FQGTGA. CDR3 length: 14 residues. Trimming cost V 5 bases and J 1 base, with 9 bases left between them. In DNA form, the CDR3 reads TGTGCCAGCAGCCCCGGGGGTTCCTACAATGAGCAGTTCTTC. Its translation: CASSPGGSYNEQFF.